The 18 T cell receptor beta chains in this list originate from one sample, sequenced in a study of tumor and adjacent non-tumor tissue in lung cancer. The template was RNA from unsorted bulk tissue. Three rounds of nested PCR, following a modified ARM-PCR protocol, produced the TCRbeta library. Each CDR3 protein gets one entry after TCRdb re-called the multiplex PCR reads with MiXCR. The data show about 140,000 distinct CDR3 sequences, around 66% seen once. The material sequenced was lung tumor tissue. The receptors come from a man in his sixties with small cell lung cancer.

To note about this clonotype: At one end, the junction sequence differs from germline, possibly due to a read error. This sequence joins TRBV24-1 and TRBJ2-3; 7 bases are shared with TRBD2. Per the germline V gene, CDR1 is KGHDR and CDR2 is SFDVKD. The CDR3 runs 18 residues. Here the CDR3 DNA reads TGCGCCACCGGGAGGACTGACTTAATTCCGACTAGCACAGATACGCACTATTTT. It encodes CATGRTDLIPTSTDTHYF.

Of note for this clonotype: The junction departs from the called germline gene at one end, perhaps through a read error. The chain couples TRBV5-1 to TRBJ2-1; D perhaps matches TRBD2 (5 bases). The germline gives CDR1 SGHRS, CDR2 YFSETQ. The CDR3 runs 14 residues. CDR3 in DNA: TGCGCCAACAGCTTGGCGGGTTCCTACAATGAGCAGTTCTTC. Translating it yields CANSLAGSYNEQFF.

V is TRBV24-1 and J is TRBJ1-2; D remains unclear. V was shortened by 5 bases and J by 4 bases, with 10 bases between the two germline ends. Germline CDR1 and CDR2: KGHDR and SFDVKD. The CDR3 runs to 13 residues. The CDR3 here is CATSARKGYGYTF. The CDR3 region has the DNA TGTGCCACCAGTGCCCGGAAGGGCTATGGCTACACCTTC.

Of note for this clonotype: Since a much larger clone is just one base distant, this may be a read error. The CDR3 is CASSSVTGDTEALF. The CDR3 DNA sequence: TGTGCCAGCAGTAGCGTGACAGGGGACACTGAAGCTTTGTTT. The chain recombines TRBV12-3 or TRBV12-4 with TRBJ1-1; 8 bases are shared with TRBD1. This CDR3 spans 14 amino acids.

The chain employs TRBV28 and TRBJ2-7; maybe TRBD2 (9 bases). V was shortened by 6 bases and J by 3 bases, with 24 bases between the two germline ends. Looked up from germline, CDR1 is MDHEN and CDR2 is SYDVKM. This CDR3 comprises 17 residues. CDR3: CASSPPQGASGDYEQYF. For the CDR3, the DNA is TGTGCCAGCAGCCCACCTCAGGGGGCTAGCGGGGACTACGAGCAGTACTTC.

The chain joins TRBV10-3 to TRBJ2-3; 7 nucleotides agree with TRBD2. Trimming cost V 4 bases and J 6 bases; bases outside gene matches: 16. The germline gives CDR1 ENHRY, CDR2 SYGVKD. CDR3 length: 17 amino acids. The CDR3 here is CAISGRATSAAGDTQYF. The CDR3 nucleotides read TGTGCCATCAGTGGGAGGGCTACTAGCGCCGCCGGGGATACGCAGTATTTT.

This clonotype was recorded once. A much larger clone sits a single nucleotide away, making a read error possible. The rearrangement links TRBV5-1 to TRBJ2-3; D gene uncertain. The CDR3 is 13 amino acids. Germline V gene sequence: CDR1 SGHRS, CDR2 YFSETQ. The CDR3 nucleotides are TGCGCCCGCAGCTTTCGGTTCACAGATACGCAGTATTTT. Encoded protein: CARSFRFTDTQYF.

This clonotype was counted at least ten times. This rearrangement joins TRBV6-5 to TRBJ2-1, with 12 bases aligning to TRBD2. V lost 6 bases and J lost 8; bases outside the gene matches: 8. Germline V gene sequence: CDR1 MNHEY, CDR2 SVGAGI. The CDR3 has 15 residues. CDR3 in DNA: TGTGCCAGCAGCCCTTCTAGCGGGAGGGTCCATGAGCAGTTCTTC. This encodes CASSPSSGRVHEQFF.

Only one count was recorded for this clonotype. A clone one base away is much larger, so this may be a read error. The J gene is TRBJ2-5, the V gene TRBV6-2 or TRBV6-3, with D possibly matching TRBD2 (6 bases). This CDR3 is 12 amino acids long. CDR1 and CDR2 from the germline V gene are MNHEY and SVGEGT. The germline V and J ends were trimmed by 8 bases and 3 bases, with 10 bases remaining between them. CDR3 DNA sequence: TGTGCCAGCCGGGGGTCTGAAGAGACCCAGTACTTC. This encodes CASRGSEETQYF.

This chain joins TRBV20-1 and TRBJ2-4; D may be TRBD2 (5 bases). CDR1 DFQATT and CDR2 SNEGSKA come from the germline V gene (reference sequence). The CDR3 totals 12 residues. CDR3: CNASTVAGIQYF. The CDR3 coding sequence is TGCAATGCCTCGACCGTCGCGGGCATTCAGTACTTC.

The gene calls are TRBV25-1 and TRBJ1-1; TRBD1 matches at 7 bases. The CDR3 covers 12 residues. The germline gives CDR1 MGHDK, CDR2 SYGVNS. V gave up 10 bases and J gave up 7 bases; unmatched junction bases: 9. The CDR3 loop reads CATWAGTDEAFF. CDR3 coding DNA: TGTGCCACTTGGGCAGGGACAGATGAAGCTTTCTTT.

About this clonotype itself: Just one base apart from a much larger clone, this may be a read error. The chain employs TRBV4-2 and TRBJ2-2; 8 positions agree with TRBD1. This CDR3 spans 15 amino acids. Germline V lookup: CDR1 LGHNA, CDR2 YNFKEQ. This chain's CDR3 is CASNQPDREAGELFF. In DNA, the CDR3 is TGTGCCAGCAACCAACCGGACAGGGAGGCCGGGGAGCTGTTTTTT.

The rearrangement uses TRBV28 and TRBJ2-7; 7 bases agree with TRBD1. Trimming at V came to 7 bases and at J to 4 bases, leaving 7 bases not matched to a gene. Looked up from germline, CDR1 is MDHEN and CDR2 is SYDVKM. The CDR3 is made up of 13 amino acids. The CDR3 here is CASTGGQSYEQYF. CDR3 DNA sequence: TGTGCCAGCACTGGGGGACAGTCTTACGAGCAGTACTTC. The full variable domain, its missing parts supplied by reference TRBV28 and TRBJ2-7, is DVKVTQSSRYLVKRTGEKVFLECVQDMDHENMFWYRQDPGLGLRLIYFSYDVKMKEKGDIPEGYSVSREKKERFSLILESASTNQTSMYLCASTGGQSYEQYFGPGTRLTVT.

V usage is TRBV12-3 or TRBV12-4 and J usage is TRBJ2-1; D gene ambiguous. Trimming shortened V by 1 base and J by 4 bases, and 8 bases separated the two germline ends. The CDR3 extends over 14 amino acids. The CDR3 DNA is TGTGCCAGCAGTTTAGGCGGTTGTTACAATGAGCAGTTCTTC. Amino acid sequence: CASSLGGCYNEQFF.

This clonotype was counted many times. V and J are TRBV20-1 and TRBJ2-7, with 11 nucleotides matching TRBD2. Per germline, CDR1 DFQATT and CDR2 SNEGSKA (reference sequence). This CDR3 has 15 residues. The junction had 9 bases not matched to a gene; V was cut back by 5 bases and J by 3 bases. The DNA for the CDR3 is TGCAGTGCTTCAGGACTAGCGGGCTCAGACTACGAGCAGTACGTC. Its translation: CSASGLAGSDYEQYV.

Comment on this clonotype: Here the CDR3 omits its conserved ending phenylalanine or tryptophan, so a read error is the likely source. The chain employs TRBV6-2 or TRBV6-3 and TRBJ2-4; D possibly corresponds to TRBD2 (5 bases). Germline CDR1 and CDR2: MNHEY and SVGEGT. The CDR3 runs to 17 residues. V was cut by 6 bases and J by 4 bases, with 22 bases left in between. Here the CDR3 reads CASSPQAADLAKNIQYI. DNA for the CDR3: TGTGCCAGCAGCCCCCAAGCAGCGGACCTAGCAAAAAACATTCAGTACATC.

Note on this clonotype: At one end the junction does not follow the germline gene, possibly because of a read error. This chain links TRBV30 with TRBJ2-4, with D perhaps matching TRBD2 (7 bases). The CDR3 has 14 amino acids. CDR1 is GTSNPN and CDR2 is SVGIG in the germline V gene (reference sequence). CDR3 in DNA: TGTGCCTGGAGTCTACGAAGAAGGGGGGGCATTGAGTACTTC. It is translated as CAWSLRRRGGIEYF.

This chain uses TRBV20-1 with TRBJ1-2, with D unclear. V shed 5 bases and J shed 1 base, with 8 bases lying between them. The CDR3 loop spans 12 amino acids. Germline loops: CDR1 DFQATT, CDR2 SNEGSKA (reference sequence). The CDR3 loop reads CSASTINYGYTF. The CDR3 DNA sequence: TGCAGTGCTTCGACAATTAACTATGGCTACACCTTC.